The 27 T cell receptor beta chains given below trace back to one sample, sequenced in a study of blood T cells in healthy people across ages. A sample-barcoded 5' primer and a J-beta primer mix were used in a second PCR of about 7 to 11 cycles. One entry per CDR3 protein, called by TCRdb with MiXCR from the 5' RACE reads. Among more than 1.4 million distinct CDR3 sequences listed, 42% were seen once. The sequenced sample was blood. The receptors were sampled from a woman aged 18-35 years in good health.

Points on this clonotype: An end of the junction differs from the germline gene, which may be a read error. The chain couples TRBV13 to TRBJ2-5; TRBD1 aligns across 9 bases. Gene TRBJ2-7 matches the end of the DNA better, so the J call may be wrong. Germline CDR1 and CDR2: PRHDT and FYEKMQ (reference sequence). The CDR3 covers 18 residues. The CDR3 bases are TGTGCCAGCGGCTTAACGTTCGGGACAGGGTACAGCTCCTACGAGCAGTACTTC. Translation: CASGLTFGTGYSSYEQYF.

CDR3 nucleotide sequence: TGCAGTGCTTGGGGGCTTACAGGGGTCTGGGGGGAGACCCAGTACTTC. This gives the protein CSAWGLTGVWGETQYF. The rearrangement links TRBV20-1 to TRBJ2-5; 7 bases agree with TRBD1. Germline values: CDR1 DFQATT, CDR2 SNEGSKA (reference sequence). V shed 5 bases, J shed 5 bases, and the junction held 17 bases outside the gene matches. The CDR3 loop spans 16 amino acids.

J is TRBJ1-3 and V is TRBV29-1; the D is unclear. The germline CDR1 and CDR2 sequences are SQVTM and ANQGSEA. The CDR3 contains 13 residues. Trimming removed 3 bases from V and 0 bases from J, with 6 bases in between. The CDR3 sequence: CSVDRSSGNTIYF. CDR3 DNA: TGCAGCGTTGACAGGAGCTCTGGAAACACCATATATTTT.

The chain uses TRBV20-1 and TRBJ1-6, with 8 bases matching TRBD1. This CDR3 is 14 amino acids long. Trimming at V came to 3 bases and at J to 7 bases, leaving 5 bases not matched to a gene. Germline V gene lookup returns CDR1 DFQATT and CDR2 SNEGSKA (reference sequence). The CDR3 spells CSARAGQENSPLHF. CDR3 DNA: TGCAGTGCTAGGGCGGGACAGGAGAATTCACCCCTCCACTTT.

The V and J genes are TRBV12-3 or TRBV12-4 and TRBJ2-6, with 8 nucleotides matching TRBD2. The V gene end was trimmed by 2 bases and the J gene end by 6 bases; junction bases not matched to a gene: 6. The CDR3 covers 16 residues. CDR3 protein: CASSLMRGAEANVLTF. The CDR3 DNA sequence: TGTGCCAGCAGTTTAATGCGGGGGGCGGAGGCCAACGTCCTGACTTTC.

This clonotype has only a few counts. V gene TRBV29-1 combines with J gene TRBJ1-4, with 12 bases fitting TRBD1. The CDR3 covers 15 residues. Germline trimming cut 1 base from V and 6 bases from J; bases unmatched to any gene: 3. CDR1 SQVTM and CDR2 ANQGSEA come from the germline V gene. CDR3 in amino acids: CSVEGGQGADEKLFF. The CDR3 DNA reads as TGCAGCGTTGAAGGGGGACAGGGGGCCGATGAAAAACTGTTTTTT.

The V and J genes are TRBV9 and TRBJ2-3, with D maybe TRBD2 (6 bases). This CDR3 has 16 residues. The germline V and J ends were trimmed by 4 bases and 0 bases, with 15 bases remaining between them. Germline CDR1 reads SGDLS; CDR2 reads YYNGEE. The CDR3 DNA reads as TGTGCCAGCAGCTCAGGGCGGGGACCTAGCACAGATACGCAGTATTTT. This gives the protein CASSSGRGPSTDTQYF.

The chain employs TRBV5-8 and TRBJ2-7, with TRBD2 identical over 8 bases. The length of the CDR3 is 14 residues. After removal of 4 bases from V and 7 bases from J, the junction contained 10 bases not matched to a gene. CDR1 and CDR2 (germline): SGHTS, YDEGEE. The CDR3 spells CASSPWGSGIEQYF. The CDR3 region has the DNA TGTGCCAGCAGCCCCTGGGGTAGCGGGATTGAGCAGTACTTC.

The chain has TRBV29-1 and TRBJ2-7; D is perhaps TRBD1 or TRBD2 (6 bases each). CDR1 is SQVTM and CDR2 is ANQGSEA in the germline V gene. V lost 5 bases and J lost 0, with 11 bases in between. The CDR3 has 13 amino acids. CDR3 residues: CSVKGGPSYEQYF. The CDR3 DNA follows: TGCAGCGTTAAAGGGGGGCCCTCCTACGAGCAGTACTTC.

V is TRBV12-5 and J is TRBJ2-3; 10 bases are a match to TRBD2. V lost 7 bases and J lost 0; bases outside the gene matches: 19. CDR3 length: 20 amino acids. Germline loops: CDR1 LGHNT, CDR2 FRNRAP. Written as DNA, the CDR3 is TGTGCTAGTGACTATACCTCCCCTACTAGCGGGGTTTCCAGCACAGATACGCAGTATTTT. Its translation is CASDYTSPTSGVSSTDTQYF.

This clonotype turned up a few times. V gene TRBV3-1 combines with J gene TRBJ2-7, with no clear D. Trimming took off 1 base at V and 2 bases at J, with 9 bases between the two ends. The germline gives CDR1 LGHDT, CDR2 YNNKEL (reference sequence). The CDR3 is 14 amino acids. CDR3 in DNA: TGTGCCAGCAGCCAAGTTCACTACCCCTACGAGCAGTACTTC. Its translation is CASSQVHYPYEQYF.

This chain joins TRBV7-3 and TRBJ2-6, with D possibly being TRBD1 or TRBD2 (6 bases each). The CDR3 has 19 residues. Trimming cost V 5 bases and J 7 bases, with 27 bases left between them. Germline CDR1 SGHTA, CDR2 FQGTGA. The CDR3: CASSRVAGGLVSSANVLTF. CDR3 nucleotide sequence: TGTGCCAGCAGCCGCGTGGCCGGGGGCTTGGTTTCTAGTGCCAACGTCCTGACTTTC.

This clonotype has just a few counts. This rearrangement joins TRBV3-1 to TRBJ2-6; D ambiguous. Trimming stripped 1 base from V and 0 bases from J, with 4 bases between. Looked up from germline, CDR1 is LGHDT and CDR2 is YNNKEL (reference sequence). The CDR3 is 15 residues long. CDR3 sequence: CASSQVSSGANVLTF. CDR3 coding DNA: TGTGCCAGCAGCCAAGTGAGCTCTGGGGCCAACGTCCTGACTTTC. Together with reference TRBV3-1 and TRBJ2-6, the CDR3 gives the full variable domain: DTAVSQTPKYLVTQMGNDKSIKCEQNLGHDTMYWYKQDSKKFLKIMFSYNNKELIINETVPNRFSPKSPDKAHLNLHINSLELGDSAVYFCASSQVSSGANVLTFGAGSRLTVL.

The gene calls are TRBV12-3 or TRBV12-4 and TRBJ1-2; unclear D gene. V gave up 5 bases and J gave up 5 bases, with 12 bases separating them. The CDR3 extends over 13 amino acids. The CDR3 nucleotides read TGTGCCAGCAGTCCCATCGGCAGTTATGGCTACACCTTC. This encodes CASSPIGSYGYTF.

This clonotype came up a few times. This chain uses TRBV5-5 with TRBJ2-5; D not certain. V shed 5 bases and J shed 3 bases, with 11 bases lying between them. The V gene's germline CDR1 is SGHKS and CDR2 YYEKEE (reference sequence). This CDR3 spans 13 amino acids. CDR3 bases: TGTGCCAGCAGGATGATGGGAAAAGAGACCCAGTACTTC. Translation gives CASRMMGKETQYF.

The chain employs TRBV20-1 and TRBJ2-3; the match to TRBD2 covers 8 bases. The germline CDR1 and CDR2 sequences are DFQATT and SNEGSKA (reference sequence). The CDR3 contains 16 residues. V dropped 2 bases and J dropped 0; count of bases not matched to a gene: 7. The CDR3 is CSARRASGPSTDTQYF. As DNA, the CDR3 is TGCAGTGCTAGAAGAGCTAGCGGGCCTAGCACAGATACGCAGTATTTT.

The rearrangement joins TRBV28 to TRBJ2-1; D is perhaps TRBD1 (5 bases). The DNA matches TRBJ2-7 better at its end, which makes the J call doubtful. The CDR3 contains 11 residues. The germline V gene has CDR1 MDHEN and CDR2 SYDVKM. This chain's CDR3 is CASTYRGEQYF. The CDR3 region has the DNA TGTGCCAGCACCTATAGGGGCGAGCAGTACTTC.

This clonotype was counted a single time. This chain uses TRBV19 with TRBJ2-1; 10 bases fit TRBD2. Per the germline V gene, CDR1 is LNHDA and CDR2 is SQIVND (reference sequence). V gave up 4 bases and J gave up 8 bases; unmatched junction bases: 8. This CDR3 is built from 15 residues. DNA of the CDR3: TGTGCCAGTAGTAGGGCTAGCGGGAGTATTGATGAGCAGTTCTTC. Amino acids: CASSRASGSIDEQFF.

This clonotype was picked up a small number of times. The rearrangement joins TRBV6-1 to TRBJ1-5; no definite D call. The length of the CDR3 is 15 residues. Between the trimmed V and J ends, which lost 6 bases and 1 base, there was a span of 13 bases. Germline values: CDR1 MNHNS, CDR2 SASEGT. The CDR3 loop is CASSPRRGSNQPQHF. Here the CDR3 DNA reads TGTGCCAGCAGCCCGCGGCGGGGAAGCAATCAGCCCCAGCATTTT.

This rearrangement joins TRBV5-1 to TRBJ2-1; 7 bases fit TRBD1. Germline CDR1 and CDR2: SGHRS and YFSETQ. The CDR3 totals 14 residues. Losses at the gene ends were 1 base for V and 5 bases for J; bases not matched to a gene: 3. The CDR3 spells CASSLYRGDNEQFF. The CDR3, as DNA: TGCGCCAGCAGCTTGTACAGGGGAGACAATGAGCAGTTCTTC. The whole variable domain, remainder taken from reference TRBV5-1 and TRBJ2-1, is KAGVTQTPRYLIKTRGQQVTLSCSPISGHRSVSWYQQTPGQGLQFLFEYFSETQRNKGNFPGRFSGRQFSNSRSEMNVSTLELGDSALYLCASSLYRGDNEQFFGPGTRLTVL.

This clonotype has a single count. The chain has TRBV29-1 and TRBJ2-7, with D possibly TRBD2 on 5 matching bases. CDR1 SQVTM and CDR2 ANQGSEA come from the germline V gene. The CDR3 is made up of 12 amino acids. Trimming took 7 bases from V and 0 from J, leaving 10 bases between them. The CDR3: CSAAESSYEQYF. The CDR3 DNA sequence: TGCAGCGCAGCGGAAAGCTCCTACGAGCAGTACTTC.

The rearrangement uses TRBV29-1 and TRBJ1-1; no firm D call. The CDR3 extends over 12 amino acids. Trimming removed 6 bases from V and 1 base from J, with 9 bases in between. Per germline, CDR1 SQVTM and CDR2 ANQGSEA. The CDR3 DNA sequence: TGCAGCGTCCATGGGGAGAACACTGAAGCTTTCTTT. Its translation: CSVHGENTEAFF.

The gene calls are TRBV18 and TRBJ2-3, with TRBD2 identical over 12 bases. The CDR3 runs to 19 residues. Germline V lookup: CDR1 KGHSH, CDR2 LQKENI. With V trimmed by 0 bases and J by 3 bases, 10 bases remained unmatched. The CDR3 DNA reads TGTGCCAGCTCACCACCGCCTAGCGGGAGGGCCGGGTCAACAGATACGCAGTATTTT. It specifies CASSPPPSGRAGSTDTQYF.

The chain carries TRBV4-1 and TRBJ2-5; D tentatively fits TRBD1 or TRBD2 (5 bases each). Trimming removed 6 bases from V and 3 bases from J, with 17 bases in between. The CDR3 extends over 15 amino acids. The V gene's germline CDR1 is MGHRA and CDR2 YSYEKL. CDR3 region: CASRSGARTKETQYF. CDR3 nucleotide sequence: TGCGCCAGCAGGTCCGGGGCCAGAACGAAAGAGACCCAGTACTTC.

This clonotype showed up just a few times. The J gene is TRBJ2-4, the V gene TRBV6-5; the D is unclear. The tail of the sequence fits TRBJ2-7 better, so the J call may be wrong. This CDR3 spans 14 amino acids. The germline CDR1 and CDR2 sequences are MNHEY and SVGAGI. The CDR3 DNA sequence: TGTGCCAGCAGTTCTTGGCCATCGATATACGAGCAGTACTTC. It is translated as CASSSWPSIYEQYF.

CDR3 in amino acids: CASGFLLAGGTYNEQYF. In DNA form, the CDR3 reads TGTGCTAGTGGTTTCCTCCTAGCGGGAGGGACCTACAATGAGCAGTACTTC. This chain links TRBV12-5 with TRBJ2-5; the match to TRBD2 covers 12 bases. J gave up 11 bases and V 3 bases, and 16 bases lay outside the gene matches. The CDR3 is made up of 17 amino acids. Looked up from germline, CDR1 is LGHNT and CDR2 is FRNRAP. The whole variable domain, remainder taken from reference TRBV12-5 and TRBJ2-5, is DARVTQTPRHKVTEMGQEVTMRCQPILGHNTVFWYRQTMMQGLELLAYFRNRAPLDDSGMPKDRFSAEMPDATLATLKIQPSEPRDSAVYFCASGFLLAGGTYNEQYFGPGTRLLVL.

This clonotype appeared a few times. The chain is built from TRBV11-2 and TRBJ2-4, with 8 positions matching TRBD2. CDR1 and CDR2 (germline): SGHAT, FQNNGV. V gave up 5 bases and J gave up 8 bases; unmatched junction bases: 8. CDR3 size: 14 residues. In DNA, the CDR3 is TGTGCCAGCAGCCCTCAATTGCGGGAGGACATTCAGTACTTC. Residues: CASSPQLREDIQYF. Full variable domain (missing parts from reference TRBV11-2 and TRBJ2-4): EAGVAQSPRYKIIEKRQSVAFWCNPISGHATLYWYQQILGQGPKLLIQFQNNGVVDDSQLPKDRFSAERLKGVDSTLKIQPAKLEDSAVYLCASSPQLREDIQYFGAGTRLSVL.